The 20 T cell receptor beta chains listed next were all sequenced from one sample in a study of blood T cells in healthy people across ages. A second 7 to 11 cycle PCR used barcoded and J-beta primers. From the 5' RACE reads, TCRdb called clonotypes with MiXCR, one entry per CDR3 protein. Here the sample spans 1.5 million to 2 million distinct CDR3 sequences, approximately 30% being singletons. The sample was blood. The source is a woman in her 30s in good health.

The chain links TRBV9 to TRBJ2-1; 8 bases align to TRBD2. The CDR3 is made up of 16 amino acids. The V segment lost 4 bases and the J segment 6 bases; nucleotides outside the gene matches: 12. CDR1 and CDR2 (germline): SGDLS, YYNGEE. The CDR3, as DNA: TGTGCCAGCAGCTCCGGTCCCGGGACTAGTATCAATGAGCAGTTCTTC. Translated: CASSSGPGTSINEQFF.

This clonotype has only a few counts. This chain joins TRBV7-2 and TRBJ2-3, with D perhaps given as TRBD1 or TRBD2 (6 bases each). Trimming left V 2 bases short and J 4 bases short, with 10 bases between. The CDR3 consists of 14 residues. Per germline, CDR1 SGHTA and CDR2 FQGNSA. CDR3 bases: TGTGCCAGCAGCTTAAACGGGGGCCCAGATACGCAGTATTTT. Its protein product is CASSLNGGPDTQYF.

A few counts support this clonotype. This chain uses TRBV20-1 with TRBJ2-5; 7 nucleotides match TRBD1. This CDR3 has 13 amino acids. The V segment lost 3 bases and the J segment 1 base; nucleotides outside the gene matches: 2. CDR1 and CDR2 (germline): DFQATT, SNEGSKA (reference sequence). For the CDR3, the DNA is TGCAGTGCTAGTAAGGGGGCCCAAGAGACCCAGTACTTC. It codes for CSASKGAQETQYF.

J is TRBJ2-5 and V is TRBV12-3 or TRBV12-4; D may be TRBD1 (5 bases). The length of the CDR3 is 11 residues. Trimming cost V 11 bases and J 5 bases, with 12 bases left between them. The CDR3 region has the DNA TGTGCCGGGGCTTTAGGGGAGACCCAGTACTTC. This sequence encodes CAGALGETQYF.

This clonotype was found a few times. This rearrangement joins TRBV7-2 to TRBJ2-5, with 15 bases lining up with TRBD2. This CDR3 has 16 residues. The germline gives CDR1 SGHTA, CDR2 FQGNSA. V gave up 4 bases and J gave up 4 bases; unmatched junction bases: 4. CDR3 protein: CASSSLGLAGGETQYF. The DNA of the CDR3 is TGTGCCAGCAGCTCCCTGGGACTAGCGGGAGGAGAGACCCAGTACTTC.

At least ten counts were recorded for this clonotype. CDR3 sequence: CASRDQANYGYTF. The CDR3 nucleotides read TGTGCCAGCAGAGATCAAGCTAACTATGGCTACACCTTC. This chain joins TRBV12-3 or TRBV12-4 and TRBJ1-2; D gene ambiguous. Trimming removed 6 bases from V and 0 bases from J, with 8 bases in between. The CDR3 runs 13 residues.

This chain uses TRBV7-2 with TRBJ1-1; no clear D. There are 12 residues in the CDR3. Germline lookup yields CDR1 SGHTA and CDR2 FQGNSA. Trimming cost V 10 bases and J 6 bases, with 15 bases left between them. The CDR3 DNA is TGTGCCATCCCGCGGGGTCGCGCTGAAGCTTTCTTT. Translating gives CAIPRGRAEAFF. The full variable domain, rest sourced from reference TRBV7-2 and TRBJ1-1, is GAGVSQSPSNKVTEKGKDVELRCDPISGHTALYWYRQSLGQGLEFLIYFQGNSAPDKSGLPSDRFSAERTGGSVSTLTIQRTQQEDSAVYLCAIPRGRAEAFFGQGTRLTVV.

This clonotype was seen ten or more times. This chain joins TRBV7-9 and TRBJ2-4, with D possibly TRBD2 on 7 matching bases. V lost 5 bases, J lost 1 base, and 27 bases lay in between. Germline loops: CDR1 SEHNR, CDR2 FQNEAQ (reference sequence). This CDR3 is 20 amino acids long. CDR3 loop: CASSPTEGGSTTLAKNIQYF. The DNA of the CDR3 is TGTGCCAGCAGCCCAACAGAGGGGGGGTCCACTACCCTGGCCAAAAACATTCAGTACTTC.

This chain connects TRBV2 to TRBJ1-6, with TRBD1 matching 7 bases. This CDR3 spans 16 amino acids. The trim removed 6 bases at V and 8 bases at J, leaving 13 bases unmatched. Germline V gene lookup returns CDR1 SNHLY and CDR2 FYNNEI. The CDR3: CASRARPGTEDSPLHF. The CDR3, as DNA: TGTGCCAGCAGAGCGAGACCCGGGACAGAGGATTCACCCCTCCACTTT.

This clonotype was seen repeatedly, ten times or more. The junction differs from germline at one of its ends, possibly a read error. This chain uses TRBV12-3 or TRBV12-4 with TRBJ2-7, with TRBD1 as a possible D gene (5 bases). The length of the CDR3 is 13 residues. The CDR3 DNA follows: TGTGCCATCAGTCCCAACACAGGTTCCGAGCAGTACTTC. This codes for CAISPNTGSEQYF.

Turning to this clonotype: Just one base apart from a much larger clone, this may be a read error. The chain combines TRBV6-2 or TRBV6-3 with TRBJ2-1; the D call may be TRBD1 or TRBD2 (7 bases each). Germline loops: CDR1 MNHEY, CDR2 SVGEGT. V was pared by 7 bases and J by 5 bases, with 18 bases between. The CDR3 length is 15 residues. In nucleotides, the CDR3 is TGTGCCAGCAACGTCAGGGGGGGTCTTAACAATGAGCAGTTCTTC. Amino acid sequence: CASNVRGGLNNEQFF.

The sample holds a few counts of this clonotype. This chain connects TRBV12-3 or TRBV12-4 to TRBJ2-1, with 12 bases fitting TRBD2. Trimming at V came to 7 bases and at J to 1 base, leaving 11 bases not matched to a gene. This CDR3 contains 18 residues. The CDR3 spells CASKRTSGNSGSYNEQFF. Here the CDR3 DNA reads TGTGCCAGCAAGCGGACTAGCGGGAATAGTGGGTCCTACAATGAGCAGTTCTTC.

The rearrangement uses TRBV4-3 and TRBJ2-3; 10 nucleotides align to TRBD1. CDR1 is LGHNA and CDR2 is YSLEER in the germline V gene. V shed 2 bases, J shed 2 bases, and the junction held 7 bases outside the gene matches. The CDR3 is made up of 17 amino acids. CDR3: CASSQQGQGGDTDTQYF. In nucleotides, the CDR3 is TGCGCCAGCAGCCAACAAGGACAGGGGGGTGACACAGATACGCAGTATTTT.

The chain uses TRBV7-3 and TRBJ2-3; D not certain. The germline V gene encodes CDR1 SGHTA and CDR2 FQGTGA. The V end lost 0 bases, the J end lost 5 bases, and 6 bases lay between the germline ends. CDR3 length: 13 amino acids. The DNA for the CDR3 is TGTGCCAGCAGCTTAACGGGCAAAGATACGCAGTATTTT. Translation: CASSLTGKDTQYF.

This clonotype was found a few times. J is TRBJ2-1 and V is TRBV7-6, with D possibly being TRBD1 (7 bases). Germline-derived CDR1 and CDR2 are SGHVS and FNYEAQ. The CDR3 loop spans 15 amino acids. Trimming shortened V by 1 base and J by 8 bases, and 15 bases separated the two germline ends. The CDR3 DNA is TGTGCCAGCAGCTTAGTTCAGGGGGGTCGCGATGAGCAGTTCTTC. Protein sequence: CASSLVQGGRDEQFF. Together with reference TRBV7-6 and TRBJ2-1, the CDR3 gives the full variable domain: GAGVSQSPRYKVTKRGQDVALRCDPISGHVSLYWYRQALGQGPEFLTYFNYEAQQDKSGLPNDRFSAERPEGSISTLTIQRTEQRDSAMYRCASSLVQGGRDEQFFGPGTRLTVL.

This clonotype turned up a few times. The genes are TRBV12-3 or TRBV12-4 and TRBJ2-7; the match to TRBD2 covers 9 bases. This CDR3 is 15 amino acids long. Trimming at V came to 6 bases and at J to 5 bases, leaving 11 bases not matched to a gene. CDR3 protein: CASSLREGRSDEQYF. The CDR3 nucleotides read TGTGCCAGCAGCCTGCGGGAGGGCCGATCCGACGAGCAGTACTTC.

V is TRBV9 and J is TRBJ2-3; no firm D call. Germline assignment: CDR1 SGDLS and CDR2 YYNGEE. V dropped 2 bases and J dropped 5 bases, with 9 bases sitting between them. CDR3 size: 13 residues. The CDR3 DNA reads as TGTGCCAGCAGCGTCGAGAAACAAGATACGCAGTATTTT. Its translation is CASSVEKQDTQYF.

This clonotype showed up just a few times. The CDR3 DNA reads TGTGCCAGCAGTTTTCAGGGGGGCTCCTACGAGCAGTACTTC. Translating gives CASSFQGGSYEQYF. The chain employs TRBV28 and TRBJ2-7, with a weak D call TRBD1 (7 bases). This CDR3 comprises 14 residues. CDR1 MDHEN and CDR2 SYDVKM come from the germline V gene. Trimming removed 3 bases from V and 0 bases from J, with 9 bases in between. Supplemented by reference TRBV28 and TRBJ2-7, the full variable domain reads DVKVTQSSRYLVKRTGEKVFLECVQDMDHENMFWYRQDPGLGLRLIYFSYDVKMKEKGDIPEGYSVSREKKERFSLILESASTNQTSMYLCASSFQGGSYEQYFGPGTRLTVT.

This clonotype was counted a few times. V is TRBV7-6 and J is TRBJ2-3, with 10 bases aligning to TRBD2. Trimming at V came to 5 bases and at J to 2 bases, leaving 7 bases not matched to a gene. Germline V CDR1 and CDR2: SGHVS, FNYEAQ. The CDR3 loop spans 16 amino acids. The CDR3 sequence: CASSPNLAGDTDTQYF. The CDR3 DNA reads TGTGCCAGCAGCCCGAATCTAGCGGGGGACACAGATACGCAGTATTTT.

This clonotype has more than one count but fewer than ten. The chain joins TRBV27 to TRBJ2-1; D is ambiguous. CDR1 MNHEY and CDR2 SMNVEV come from the germline V gene (reference sequence). Trimming took off 2 bases at V and 2 bases at J, with 10 bases between the two ends. The CDR3 is made up of 15 amino acids. The CDR3 sequence: CASSLVGRTYNEQFF. DNA for the CDR3: TGTGCCAGCAGTTTAGTCGGGCGTACCTACAATGAGCAGTTCTTC.